Sequencing of this T cell receptor beta chain was carried out in a study of cytomegalovirus exposure and HLA in healthy donors. Findings and caveats of the study: Being indistinguishable, some V segments were excluded, TRBV6-2 and TRBV6-3 among them. Immune exposure data for these donors was limited to CMV serostatus. Previously analyzed data showed that most TCR beta V segments were productive at a frequency of about 87% or about 30%.

This PCR relied on a set of 60 Vbeta primers and 13 Jbeta primers. TCRdb keeps only in-frame clones here, not all; method: immunoSEQ multiplex PCR. The data hold about 96,000 clones, with 65% to 85% observed a single time. Of note for this clone: The target antigen is unknown.

Germline values: CDR1 SGDLS, CDR2 YYNGEE. V shed 4 bases and J 6 bases; nucleotides not matched to a gene: 7. CDR3 length: 14 residues. The sequenced sample consisted of PBMCs. V and J are TRBV9 and TRBJ2-3, with 8 bases matching TRBD2. This receptor was taken from a woman between 65 and 79 years old in good health and CMV-seropositive. The CDR3 DNA sequence: TGTGCCAGCAGCCCCGGGGGGGGGAGGGATACGCAGTATTTT. Translated: CASSPGGGRDTQYF.